These 22 T cell receptor beta chains came from one sample sequenced in a study of regulatory T cells in long-lasting Graves disease. Relying on iRepertoire HTBI primers and Arm-PCR of CDR3 regions, the team built TCR beta libraries. TCRdb re-called the multiplex PCR reads with MiXCR, one entry per CDR3 protein. The sample contains some 400,000 distinct CDR3 sequences, approximately 15% of which appear only once. Stated time point: newly diagnosed GD, antithyroid drugs for less than 3 months. After RNA was extracted from PBMCs, the TCR library was made from it. The same sample was also used in a study of T cells in Graves' hyperthyroidism and ophthalmopathy.

The sample here was peripheral blood mononuclear cells (PBMCs), taken at new diagnosis, from a patient treated with antithyroid drugs. The receptors originated from a woman aged 25 to 39 with Graves disease.

As for this clonotype: A far bigger clonotype differs at one base, so this is likely a read error. This chain uses TRBV28 with TRBJ2-7, with a weak D call TRBD1 (8 bases). V was shortened by 6 bases and J by 7 bases, with 22 bases between the two germline ends. Germline CDR1 is MDHEN and CDR2 is SYDVKM. CDR3 length: 15 amino acids. The CDR3 nucleotides are TGTGCCAGCAGGCCAGGGGGGGACAGGCACAATGAGCAGTACTTC. It yields the protein CASRPGGDRHNEQYF.

This clonotype turned up a few times. V is TRBV15 and J is TRBJ1-1, with D maybe TRBD1 (6 bases). V was pared by 0 bases and J by 4 bases, with 18 bases between. There are 17 residues in the CDR3. Germline lookup yields CDR1 LNHNV and CDR2 YYDKDF (reference sequence). The CDR3 protein is CATSRDDIGGSGTEAFF. In DNA form, the CDR3 reads TGTGCCACCAGCAGAGATGATATTGGGGGCTCGGGCACTGAAGCTTTCTTT.

To note about this clonotype: A much larger clone lies a single base off, so this may be a read error. V gene TRBV6-2 or TRBV6-3 combines with J gene TRBJ2-3, with 7 bases that match TRBD2. With the DNA end fitting TRBJ2-7 better, the J assignment may be wrong. Germline V gives CDR1 MNHEY, CDR2 SVGEGT. This CDR3 is 16 amino acids long. CDR3: CASSNAETSSSYEQYF. The CDR3 DNA is TGTGCCAGCAGTAACGCCGAGACTAGCAGCTCCTACGAGCAGTACTTC.

The sample holds many counts of this clonotype. The chain couples TRBV12-3 or TRBV12-4 to TRBJ2-5; no firm D call. The germline V and J ends were trimmed by 1 base and 7 bases, with 4 bases remaining between them. The CDR3 is 11 residues long. The CDR3 sequence is CASSLGRTQYF. The DNA of the CDR3 is TGTGCCAGCAGTTTAGGGCGGACCCAGTACTTC.

Many counts were recorded for this clonotype. The V and J genes are TRBV11-3 and TRBJ1-1; possibly TRBD1 for D (6 bases). Germline-derived CDR1 and CDR2 are SGHNT and YENEEA. Trimming removed 5 bases at V and 1 base at J, with 8 bases between. This CDR3 spans 13 amino acids. This chain's CDR3 is CASSLTGNTEAFF. The CDR3 DNA reads TGTGCCAGCAGCCTGACAGGGAACACTGAAGCTTTCTTT.

This clonotype was recorded at least ten times. The chain recombines TRBV24-1 with TRBJ2-3; 10 positions agree with TRBD2. Per germline, CDR1 KGHDR and CDR2 SFDVKD. CDR3 length: 15 amino acids. Losses at the gene ends were 4 bases for V and 10 bases for J; bases not matched to a gene: 10. The CDR3, as DNA: TGTGCCACCAGTGAAGTAGTAGCGGGAGGTAATGCGCAGTATTTT. Translation: CATSEVVAGGNAQYF.

In this sample, this clonotype turned up a few times. A much larger clone is a single base away; this may be a read error. The rearrangement uses TRBV20-1 and TRBJ2-3; 8 nucleotides match TRBD2. The V and J ends lost 0 bases and 6 bases, in that order; junction bases with no gene match: 11. There are 16 residues in the CDR3. The germline V gene has CDR1 DFQATT and CDR2 SNEGSKA (reference sequence). The CDR3 sequence is CSAREVLGAGADTQYF. CDR3 coding DNA: TGCAGTGCTAGAGAGGTTTTGGGAGCGGGAGCGGATACGCAGTATTTT.

At least ten counts were recorded for this clonotype. This chain connects TRBV2 to TRBJ2-3; unclear D gene. This CDR3 comprises 15 residues. Germline CDR1 reads SNHLY; CDR2 reads FYNNEI. V was trimmed by 4 bases and J by 2 bases, leaving 13 bases between them. The CDR3 nucleotides are TGTGCCAGCAGTGCCTCGGGCCACAACACAGATACGCAGTATTTT. It yields the protein CASSASGHNTDTQYF.

This clonotype was observed a few times. This chain connects TRBV3-1 to TRBJ2-1, with no clear D. In germline, CDR1 is LGHDT, CDR2 YNNKEL (reference sequence). V was shortened by 1 base and J by 5 bases, with 24 bases between the two germline ends. The CDR3 loop spans 19 amino acids. This chain's CDR3 is CASSQGEWIKIPGDNEQFF. The CDR3 bases are TGTGCCAGCAGCCAAGGCGAGTGGATTAAGATTCCGGGTGACAATGAGCAGTTCTTC.

The chain combines TRBV10-3 with TRBJ2-7, with TRBD1 matching 11 bases. V was clipped by 3 bases and J by 0 bases; unmatched bases: 4. There are 16 residues in the CDR3. Germline assignment: CDR1 ENHRY and CDR2 SYGVKD. DNA of the CDR3: TGTGCCATCAGTGAACCCGGACAGGGGGCCTCCTACGAGCAGTACTTC. It is translated as CAISEPGQGASYEQYF.

Ten or more counts support this clonotype. The chain uses TRBV30 and TRBJ1-5; D is possibly TRBD1 (5 bases). Germline V gene data show CDR1 as GTSNPN and CDR2 as SVGIG (reference sequence). This CDR3 comprises 19 residues. The V gene lost 0 bases and the J gene lost 4 bases, with 25 bases spanning the gap. CDR3 loop: CAWSVWGQGEFGRNQPQHF. CDR3 DNA sequence: TGTGCCTGGAGTGTATGGGGCCAGGGAGAGTTTGGGAGGAATCAGCCCCAGCATTTT.

The V and J genes are TRBV27 and TRBJ2-1; D tentatively reads TRBD1 or TRBD2 (5 bases each). The CDR3 covers 13 residues. Looked up from germline, CDR1 is MNHEY and CDR2 is SMNVEV (reference sequence). Between the trimmed V and J ends, which lost 6 bases and 5 bases, there was a span of 11 bases. The CDR3 DNA is TGTGCCAGCAGGGGGTTGGGGGACAATGAGCAGTTCTTC. This translates into CASRGLGDNEQFF.

The table lists this clonotype with many counts. The chain combines TRBV27 with TRBJ1-2, with 7 positions matching TRBD1. Trimming at V came to 9 bases and at J to 0 bases, leaving 7 bases not matched to a gene. The CDR3 covers 14 residues. Germline assignment: CDR1 MNHEY and CDR2 SMNVEV (reference sequence). The CDR3 DNA reads as TGTGCCAGTTGTGGACAGGACTCTAACTATGGCTACACCTTC. Translating gives CASCGQDSNYGYTF.

This clonotype was counted between two and nine times. This chain connects TRBV10-3 to TRBJ1-5; D unresolved. CDR1 and CDR2 (germline): ENHRY, SYGVKD. The CDR3 is 14 amino acids. The ends were cut back, 10 bases at V and 1 base at J, with 14 bases in the middle. DNA for the CDR3: TGTGCCACTACAGAGGACGGAAGCAATCAGCCCCAGCATTTT. Amino acids: CATTEDGSNQPQHF.

A few counts support this clonotype. The rearrangement links TRBV24-1 to TRBJ2-1, with TRBD2 matching over 8 bases. Germline CDR1 is KGHDR and CDR2 is SFDVKD. V gave up 4 bases and J gave up 2 bases; unmatched junction bases: 6. CDR3 length equals 16 residues. This CDR3 reads CATSDHSGVPYNEQFF. The CDR3 DNA reads as TGTGCCACCAGTGACCATAGCGGGGTGCCCTACAATGAGCAGTTCTTC.

J is TRBJ2-7 and V is TRBV20-1; TRBD1 is a possible D gene (5 bases). The V and J ends lost 8 bases and 7 bases respectively, with 21 bases between them. CDR3 length equals 13 residues. Germline V lookup: CDR1 DFQATT, CDR2 SNEGSKA (reference sequence). This CDR3 is CSTRQGGLREQYF. As DNA, the CDR3 is TGCAGTACCCGCCAGGGTGGGCTTAGGGAGCAGTACTTC.

This rearrangement joins TRBV29-1 to TRBJ1-4, with D possibly being TRBD1 (5 bases). The CDR3 has 13 residues. In germline, CDR1 is SQVTM, CDR2 ANQGSEA. V gave up 6 bases and J gave up 6 bases, with 14 bases separating them. CDR3 bases: TGCAGCGTCGTCGGGGGAGGGGATGAAAAACTGTTTTTT. Translating gives CSVVGGGDEKLFF.

This chain joins TRBV27 and TRBJ2-3; D uncertain. V was trimmed by 6 bases and J by 2 bases, leaving 9 bases between them. Looked up from germline, CDR1 is MNHEY and CDR2 is SMNVEV (reference sequence). The CDR3 runs to 13 residues. Written as DNA, the CDR3 is TGTGCCAGCAGCCTTGACCCCACAGATACGCAGTATTTT. It encodes CASSLDPTDTQYF.

This clonotype was detected a few times. The chain carries TRBV7-9 and TRBJ2-1; no definite D call. This CDR3 has 15 amino acids. Between the trimmed V and J ends, which lost 4 bases and 3 bases, there was a span of 13 bases. Germline CDR1 SEHNR, CDR2 FQNEAQ (reference sequence). CDR3 coding DNA: TGTGCCAGCAGCTCCTCCCGTCCGGGCTACAATGAGCAGTTCTTC. It specifies CASSSSRPGYNEQFF.

This chain uses TRBV6-5 with TRBJ1-5; 11 bases agree with TRBD1. The CDR3 has 16 amino acids. Per the germline V gene, CDR1 is MNHEY and CDR2 is SVGAGI. Trimming took 2 bases from V and 7 from J; bases not matched to a gene: 7. The CDR3 protein is CASSYTSGTGGQPQHF. The CDR3 DNA follows: TGTGCCAGCAGTTACACGTCCGGGACAGGGGGGCAGCCCCAGCATTTT.

This clonotype has a count of ten or more. The chain couples TRBV3-1 to TRBJ1-1; a weak D match, TRBD1 (5 bases). V lost 4 bases to trimming and J lost 7 bases, with 10 bases between them. Germline lookup yields CDR1 LGHDT and CDR2 YNNKEL (reference sequence). There are 12 residues in the CDR3. CDR3 amino acids: CASSRGEREAFF. The CDR3 bases are TGTGCCAGCAGCCGGGGGGAGCGTGAAGCTTTCTTT.

Worth noting for this clonotype: Lacking the conserved final phenylalanine or tryptophan, this CDR3 likely reflects a read error. The J gene is TRBJ2-3, the V gene TRBV5-1, with unresolved D. The CDR3 sequence is 12 residues long. Trimming took off 4 bases at V and 3 bases at J, with 6 bases between the two ends. Germline V gene data show CDR1 as SGHRS and CDR2 as YFSETQ. DNA of the CDR3: TGCGCCAGCAGCGATTCAACAGATACGCAGTATTTG. Translated: CASSDSTDTQYL.